This T cell receptor beta chain is from a study of T-cell reconstitution after alpha-beta-depleted transplantation in children. Unique molecular identifiers were used to barcode this TCRbeta library. In TCRdb, the PCR reads were re-called with MiXCR into one record per CDR3 protein. This table holds roughly 200,000 distinct CDR3 sequences, 8% to 9.5% found once. J lost 4 bases, V lost 5 bases, and 12 bases had no gene match. The CDR3 is made up of 16 amino acids. In its sample, this clonotype was seen many times. This specimen consisted of PBMCs from the stem cell graft donor, obtained from the stem cell graft. V and J are TRBV12-3 or TRBV12-4 and TRBJ1-1; TRBD1 aligns across 8 bases. The clonotype comes from a human donor who donated a stem cell graft to a child with acute lymphoblastic leukemia. CDR3 in amino acids: CASSMDRAVLGTEAFF. The CDR3 DNA reads as TGTGCCAGCAGTATGGACAGGGCGGTGTTAGGCACTGAAGCTTTCTTT.